The 8 T cell receptor beta chains below were found in one sample sequenced in a study of blood T cell repertoires in COVID-19. Repertoires were generated with immunoSEQ multiplex PCR, while TCRdb's copy carries only in-frame clones and drops some. The sample includes more than 200,000 clones, roughly nine tenths of them seen just once. Sequenced material: peripheral blood. These receptors were taken from a woman between 50 and 59 years old with acute or convalescent COVID-19.

The chain uses TRBV10-2 and TRBJ2-3, with 8 bases that match TRBD2. This CDR3 has 17 residues. Germline assignment: CDR1 WSHSY and CDR2 SAAADI. V dropped 2 bases and J dropped 2; count of bases not matched to a gene: 9. The CDR3 region is CASSEGAGVKNTDTQYF. CDR3 bases: TGCGCCAGCAGTGAGGGAGCGGGAGTAAAGAACACAGATACGCAGTATTTT.

The count of this clone is one. The V gene is TRBV13, the J gene TRBJ2-1; TRBD2 matches 8 bases. The germline CDR1 and CDR2 sequences are PRHDT and FYEKMQ (reference sequence). V was pared by 5 bases and J by 10 bases, with 16 bases of the junction left unmatched. The CDR3 totals 16 residues. DNA of the CDR3: TGTGCCAGCAGCCCACGAGAAAAGCGGGGGACGATGGAGCAGTTCTTC. Protein product: CASSPREKRGTMEQFF.

The rearrangement links TRBV20-1 to TRBJ1-1; a weak D match, TRBD1 (5 bases). Germline CDR1 reads DFQATT; CDR2 reads SNEGSKA (reference sequence). Trimming shortened V by 4 bases and J by 7 bases, and 10 bases separated the two germline ends. CDR3 length: 11 amino acids. In DNA form, the CDR3 reads TGCAGTGCTAAGAAAGACAGTGAAGCTTTCTTT. It is translated as CSAKKDSEAFF.

The chain recombines TRBV10-3 with TRBJ1-2, with a tentative D call TRBD1 (6 bases). V lost 0 bases and J 7 bases, leaving 12 bases between the germline ends. The CDR3 covers 14 residues. The germline V gene encodes CDR1 ENHRY and CDR2 SYGVKD. Here the CDR3 DNA reads TGTGCCATCAGTGAGTCCACAGGGCCTTCTGGCTACACCTTC. It is translated as CAISESTGPSGYTF.

This chain connects TRBV7-9 to TRBJ1-2; no reliable D call. The CDR3 has 13 residues. V lost 3 bases to trimming and J lost 5 bases, with 10 bases between them. CDR1 and CDR2 (germline): SEHNR, FQNEAQ (reference sequence). CDR3 in amino acids: CASSFGGIYGYTF. For the CDR3, the DNA is TGTGCCAGCAGCTTCGGCGGGATTTATGGCTACACCTTC.

This chain links TRBV6-5 with TRBJ2-1; TRBD1 aligns across 7 bases. From germline, CDR1 is MNHEY and CDR2 SVGAGI. The CDR3 consists of 14 residues. In DNA form, the CDR3 reads TGTGCGCATTCACCGGGACAGAGTTACAATGAGCAGTTCTTC. Amino acids: CAHSPGQSYNEQFF.

The chain carries TRBV7-9 and TRBJ1-4; D gene uncertain. CDR3 size: 14 residues. Trimming shortened V by 3 bases and J by 8 bases, and 13 bases separated the two germline ends. Germline-derived CDR1 and CDR2 are SEHNR and FQNEAQ (reference sequence). The CDR3 spells CASSLRPPEEKLFF. CDR3 DNA: TGTGCCAGCAGCTTGCGACCGCCGGAGGAAAAACTGTTTTTT.

The chain is built from TRBV19 and TRBJ1-2, with D maybe TRBD1 (5 bases). Trimming removed 3 bases at V and 0 bases at J, with 8 bases between. The CDR3 has 14 amino acids. Germline V CDR1 and CDR2: LNHDA, SQIVND (reference sequence). Here the CDR3 DNA reads TGTGCCAGTAGTATGCAGGGCACTAACTATGGCTACACCTTC. Translation: CASSMQGTNYGYTF.